The 8 T cell receptor beta chains listed next were all sequenced from one sample in a study of T cells in Graves' hyperthyroidism and ophthalmopathy. Amplification yielded TCR beta CDR3 regions, with RNA transcripts as the source. TCR CDR3 underwent first-round RT-PCR with the HTBI primer set. TCRdb recomputed calls from the multiplex PCR reads with MiXCR, one row per CDR3 protein. Of about 290,000 distinct CDR3 sequences listed, approximately 13% are singletons. Sequenced sample: blood. These receptors were collected from a woman aged 40 to 55 with Graves' hyperthyroidism.

This clonotype appeared many times. This chain links TRBV3-1 with TRBJ2-7; D not certain. Germline assignment: CDR1 LGHDT and CDR2 YNNKEL (reference sequence). This CDR3 has 14 amino acids. Trimming shortened V by 4 bases and J by 2 bases, and 12 bases separated the two germline ends. Written as DNA, the CDR3 is TGTGCCAGCAGCCCGAGGAAGGTTCCCTACGAGCAGTACTTC. Its translation is CASSPRKVPYEQYF.

The chain joins TRBV6-2 or TRBV6-3 to TRBJ2-2; D may be TRBD1 or TRBD2 (5 bases each). Germline CDR1 and CDR2: MNHEY and SVGEGT. The V end lost 9 bases, the J end lost 3 bases, and 14 bases lay between the germline ends. The CDR3 contains 14 residues. In DNA form, the CDR3 reads TGTGCCAGTATCCGGGACCGACACACCGGGGAGCTGTTTTTT. It is translated as CASIRDRHTGELFF.

This clonotype has ten or more counts. The genes are TRBV2 and TRBJ1-1; TRBD1 matches at 12 bases. CDR1 is SNHLY and CDR2 is FYNNEI in the germline V gene. V was clipped by 6 bases and J by 6 bases; unmatched bases: 5. CDR3 length: 14 amino acids. CDR3 DNA sequence: TGTGCCAGCAGACTGGGACAGGGGGCTGCTGAAGCTTTCTTT. It yields the protein CASRLGQGAAEAFF.

At least ten counts were recorded for this clonotype. The chain carries TRBV20-1 and TRBJ2-7, with 11 bases matching TRBD2. The V gene end was trimmed by 2 bases and the J gene end by 5 bases; junction bases not matched to a gene: 8. Germline V gene data show CDR1 as DFQATT and CDR2 as SNEGSKA (reference sequence). CDR3 size: 15 residues. CDR3 in DNA: TGCAGTGCTAGATCAATAGCGGGAGGGGACCACGAGCAGTACTTC. It is translated as CSARSIAGGDHEQYF.

This clonotype was recorded at least ten times. V gene TRBV20-1 combines with J gene TRBJ1-6, with D maybe TRBD1 (5 bases). The CDR3 contains 15 residues. CDR1 DFQATT and CDR2 SNEGSKA come from the germline V gene (reference sequence). Between the trimmed V and J ends, which lost 1 base and 5 bases, there was a span of 12 bases. DNA for the CDR3: TGCAGTGCTAGAGGGCGGGGCAACCATAATTCACCCCTCCACTTT. Encoded protein: CSARGRGNHNSPLHF.

This clonotype has at least ten counts. This chain connects TRBV2 to TRBJ2-6, with no clear D. CDR1 and CDR2 from the germline V gene are SNHLY and FYNNEI. The length of the CDR3 is 16 residues. The V and J ends lost 0 bases and 4 bases respectively, with 10 bases between them. The CDR3 sequence is CASSEARVPGANVLTF. The CDR3 nucleotides read TGTGCCAGCAGTGAAGCACGGGTTCCCGGGGCCAACGTCCTGACTTTC.

This clonotype has a count of ten or more. V and J are TRBV12-3 or TRBV12-4 and TRBJ2-3, with D tentatively TRBD2 (5 bases). The CDR3 consists of 13 residues. The V gene lost 8 bases and the J gene lost 9 bases, with 18 bases spanning the gap. CDR3 coding DNA: TGTGCCAGCGCGTTGGCGGCGGGTCCGACGCAGTATTTT. Residues: CASALAAGPTQYF.

The gene calls are TRBV12-3 or TRBV12-4 and TRBJ1-1; D is possibly TRBD1 (5 bases). V was cut by 6 bases and J by 5 bases, with 16 bases left in between. This CDR3 is built from 14 residues. CDR3 sequence: CASRPGLGDTEAFF. The CDR3 DNA is TGTGCCAGCAGGCCCGGACTGGGGGATACTGAAGCTTTCTTT.